The TCR beta chain under discussion was sequenced for a study of shared clonotypes between healthy human individuals. Study-level background: Plates per donor: three CD4 naive, three CD4 memory, two CD8 naive, one CD8 memory.

As defined, naive CD8 cells were CD45RO-negative and positively selected for CCR7, with terminally differentiated effector memory CD45RA+ cells excluded. The healthy adult donors were HIV-negative and reported no recent acute infections or vaccinations. Note on this clone: Its antigen is not identified.

The CDR3 extends over 17 amino acids. Per germline, CDR1 SGHTS and CDR2 YDEGEE. V was shortened by 0 bases and J by 10 bases, with 25 bases between the two germline ends. The study, taken as a whole, reports: Estimated richness was generally greater in naive than memory subsets.

A deep-level run was used for the assay. Sequencing was performed with immunoSEQ multiplex PCR; in TCRdb, only in-frame clones are kept and a portion is missing. The sample consists of around 2.1 million clones, more than 85% of them appearing once. The TCR originated in a man younger than 35 in good health. Some clones in this sample may be carry-over from other donors' samples. The chain recombines TRBV5-8 with TRBJ1-2; D is ambiguous. Material: naive CD8+ T cells from PBMCs. CDR3 DNA: TGTGCCAGCAGCTTGGCCGTGGAGTGGGAGGGTTCGTGGTACTACACCTTC. Protein sequence: CASSLAVEWEGSWYYTF.